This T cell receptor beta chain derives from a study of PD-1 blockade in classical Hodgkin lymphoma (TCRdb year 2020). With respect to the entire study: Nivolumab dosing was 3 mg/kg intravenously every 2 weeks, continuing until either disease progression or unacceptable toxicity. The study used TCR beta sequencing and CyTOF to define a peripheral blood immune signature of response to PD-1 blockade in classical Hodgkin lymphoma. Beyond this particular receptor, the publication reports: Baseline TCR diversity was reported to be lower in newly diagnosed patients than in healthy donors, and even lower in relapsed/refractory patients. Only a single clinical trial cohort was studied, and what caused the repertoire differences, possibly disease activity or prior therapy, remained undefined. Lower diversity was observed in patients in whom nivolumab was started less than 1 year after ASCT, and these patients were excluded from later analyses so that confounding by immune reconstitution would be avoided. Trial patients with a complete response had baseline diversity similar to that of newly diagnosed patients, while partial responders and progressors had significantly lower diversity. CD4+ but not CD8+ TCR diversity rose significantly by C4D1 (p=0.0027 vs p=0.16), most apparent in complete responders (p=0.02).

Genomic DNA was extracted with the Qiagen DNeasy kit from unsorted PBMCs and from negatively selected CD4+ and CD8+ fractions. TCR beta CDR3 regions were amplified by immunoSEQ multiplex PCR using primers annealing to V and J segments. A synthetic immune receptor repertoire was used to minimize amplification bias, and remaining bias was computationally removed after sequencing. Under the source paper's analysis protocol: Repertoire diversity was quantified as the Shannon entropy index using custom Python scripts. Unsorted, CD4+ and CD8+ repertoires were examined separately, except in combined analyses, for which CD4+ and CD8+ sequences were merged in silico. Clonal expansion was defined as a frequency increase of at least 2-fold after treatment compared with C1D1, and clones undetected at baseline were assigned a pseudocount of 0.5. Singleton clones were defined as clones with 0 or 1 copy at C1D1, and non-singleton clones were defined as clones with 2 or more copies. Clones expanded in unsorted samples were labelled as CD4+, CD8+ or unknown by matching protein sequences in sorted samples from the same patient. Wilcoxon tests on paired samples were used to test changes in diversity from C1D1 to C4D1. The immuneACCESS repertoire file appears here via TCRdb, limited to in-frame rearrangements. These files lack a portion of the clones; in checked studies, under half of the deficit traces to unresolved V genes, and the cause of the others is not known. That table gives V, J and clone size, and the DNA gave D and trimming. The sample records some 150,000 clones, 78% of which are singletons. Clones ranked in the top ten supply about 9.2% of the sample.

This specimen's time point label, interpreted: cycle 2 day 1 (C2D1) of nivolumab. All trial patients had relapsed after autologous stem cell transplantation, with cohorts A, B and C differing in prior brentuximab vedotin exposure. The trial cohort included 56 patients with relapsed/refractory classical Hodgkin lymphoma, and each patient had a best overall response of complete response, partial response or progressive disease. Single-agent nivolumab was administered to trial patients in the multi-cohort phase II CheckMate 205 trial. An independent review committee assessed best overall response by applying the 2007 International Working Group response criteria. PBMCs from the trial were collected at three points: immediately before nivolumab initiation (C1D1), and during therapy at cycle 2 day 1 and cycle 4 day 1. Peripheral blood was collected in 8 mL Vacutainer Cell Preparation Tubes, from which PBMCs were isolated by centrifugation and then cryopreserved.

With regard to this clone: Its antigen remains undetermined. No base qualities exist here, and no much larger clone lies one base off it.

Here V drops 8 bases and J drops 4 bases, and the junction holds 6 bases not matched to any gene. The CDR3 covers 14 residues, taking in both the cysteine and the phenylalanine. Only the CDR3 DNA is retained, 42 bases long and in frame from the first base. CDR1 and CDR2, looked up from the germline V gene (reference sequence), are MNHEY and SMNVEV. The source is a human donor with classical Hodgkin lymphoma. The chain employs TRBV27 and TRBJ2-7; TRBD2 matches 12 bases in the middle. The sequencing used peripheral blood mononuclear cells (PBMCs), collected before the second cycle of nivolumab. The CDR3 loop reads CASGLAGGPYEQYF. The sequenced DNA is TGTGCCAGCGGTCTAGCGGGAGGGCCTTACGAGCAGTACTTC.